This T cell receptor beta chain was sequenced in a study of regulatory T cells in long-lasting Graves disease. Germline CDR1 is MNHEY and CDR2 is SVGEGT. V lost 0 bases and J 5 bases, leaving 7 bases between the germline ends. The CDR3 consists of 13 residues. Arm-PCR of CDR3 regions and iRepertoire HTBI primers were the basis on which TCR beta libraries were built. TCRdb passed the multiplex PCR reads through MiXCR, listing each CDR3 protein once. Of more than 300,000 distinct CDR3 sequences in the sample, 15% to 20% were seen once. In this sample, this clonotype turned up a few times. Its antigen is undetermined. Study results and limitations: Not thyroid tissue but only peripheral blood was studied.

Time point noted: persistent/refractory GD, antithyroid drugs over 5 years with positive TRAb. From RNA extracted from PBMCs, the TCR library was made. The rearrangement uses TRBV6-2 or TRBV6-3 and TRBJ1-1; D not certain. Sequenced here: peripheral blood mononuclear cells (PBMCs), sampled when the disease was refractory, from a patient treated with antithyroid drugs. This TCR came from a female donor with Graves disease. The CDR3 nucleotides are TGTGCCAGCAGTTACTCGACACAGACTGAAGCTTTCTTT. Its protein product is CASSYSTQTEAFF.